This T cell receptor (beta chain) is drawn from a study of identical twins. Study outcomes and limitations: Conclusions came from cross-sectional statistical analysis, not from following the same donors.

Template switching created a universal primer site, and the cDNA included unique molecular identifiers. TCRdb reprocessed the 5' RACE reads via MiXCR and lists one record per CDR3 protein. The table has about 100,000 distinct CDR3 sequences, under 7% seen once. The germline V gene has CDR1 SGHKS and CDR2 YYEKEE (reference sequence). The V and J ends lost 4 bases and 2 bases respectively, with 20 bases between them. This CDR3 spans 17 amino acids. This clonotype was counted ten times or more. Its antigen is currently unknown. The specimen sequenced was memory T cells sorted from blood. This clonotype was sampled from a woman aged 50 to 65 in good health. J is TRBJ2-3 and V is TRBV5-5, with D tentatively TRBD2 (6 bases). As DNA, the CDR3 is TGTGCCAGCAGCAAACGGGGGATGTCGGGGGTCACAGATACGCAGTATTTT. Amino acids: CASSKRGMSGVTDTQYF.